The 7 T cell receptor beta chains in this list originate from one sample, sequenced in a study of shared clonotypes between healthy human individuals. Method: immunoSEQ multiplex PCR; TCRdb's copy keeps in-frame clones and lacks some. This sample has 800,000 or so clones, with 96% found just once. Terminally differentiated effector memory CD45RA+ cells were excluded from the naive CD8 cells, which were CD45RO-negative and positively selected for CCR7. The specimen was naive CD8+ T cells sorted from blood. These receptor sequences come from a man aged 25-45 years in good health.

The chain employs TRBV28 and TRBJ2-7; D is undetermined. V dropped 5 bases and J dropped 3 bases, with 14 bases sitting between them. Germline V gives CDR1 MDHEN, CDR2 SYDVKM. The CDR3 spans 14 residues. CDR3 loop: CASSPKRYYYEQYF. DNA of the CDR3: TGTGCCAGCAGTCCCAAGAGATACTACTACGAGCAGTACTTC.

The rearrangement links TRBV7-8 to TRBJ1-1, with a tentative D call TRBD1 (5 bases). This CDR3 spans 17 amino acids. CDR1 SGHVS and CDR2 FQNEAQ come from the germline V gene. The V gene lost 3 bases and the J gene lost 1 base, with 18 bases spanning the gap. The CDR3 DNA reads TGTGCCAGCAGCTTTTCCAGGGTCGCGGGGGGGAACACTGAAGCTTTCTTT. Its protein product is CASSFSRVAGGNTEAFF.

The V gene is TRBV10-1, the J gene TRBJ2-1; 8 bases are shared with TRBD1. V lost 2 bases and J lost 2; bases outside the gene matches: 2. Germline assignment: CDR1 WNHNN and CDR2 SYGVQD (reference sequence). There are 15 residues in the CDR3. Written as DNA, the CDR3 is TGCGCCAGCAGTGAGGCAGGGGGCACCTACAATGAGCAGTTCTTC. This codes for CASSEAGGTYNEQFF.

This clone has a single count. The chain has TRBV9 and TRBJ2-2; D gene unclear. There are 12 residues in the CDR3. Germline lookup yields CDR1 SGDLS and CDR2 YYNGEE. V lost 4 bases, J lost 5 bases, and 6 bases lay in between. The CDR3 region is CASSSQTGELFF. CDR3 DNA sequence: TGTGCCAGCAGCTCTCAAACCGGGGAGCTGTTTTTT.

The chain employs TRBV29-1 and TRBJ2-5; D gene unclear. Trimming took 0 bases from V and 4 from J, leaving 15 bases between them. Germline V gene lookup returns CDR1 SQVTM and CDR2 ANQGSEA. This CDR3 is 15 amino acids long. The CDR3 loop is CSVEEPPVVIETQYF. The DNA of the CDR3 is TGCAGCGTTGAAGAGCCTCCGGTGGTGATAGAGACCCAGTACTTC.

This clone was observed once. V and J are TRBV4-3 and TRBJ2-1, with D uncertain. The CDR3 consists of 17 residues. Trimming removed 0 bases at V and 0 bases at J, with 12 bases between. Germline lookup yields CDR1 LGHNA and CDR2 YSLEER. DNA for the CDR3: TGCGCCAGCAGCCAAGATTGGGCCTGGAGCTCCTACAATGAGCAGTTCTTC. Protein: CASSQDWAWSSYNEQFF.

The chain carries TRBV30 and TRBJ2-7; 9 positions agree with TRBD2. The CDR3 extends over 14 amino acids. V was clipped by 7 bases and J by 3 bases; unmatched bases: 10. Germline V gene sequence: CDR1 GTSNPN, CDR2 SVGIG (reference sequence). CDR3: CAFGGAGGLYEQYF. CDR3 bases: TGTGCCTTCGGCGGGGCGGGAGGGCTCTACGAGCAGTACTTC.